A selection of T cell receptor beta chains follows, all from one sample in a study of metastatic and nonmetastatic thyroid tumors. With MiXCR, TCRdb called clones anew from the PCR reads. Counted here are roughly 39,000 clones, about half occurring once; the ten biggest clones make up roughly a quarter. Material for sequencing was tumor tissue. All receptors come from a male donor with papillary thyroid cancer or a benign thyroid nodule (not recorded which). Some clones in this sample may be carry-over from other donors' samples. Both conserved end residues are part of each CDR3. The order of the fields is CDR3 DNA, CDR3 protein, D gene, clone size, J gene, V gene. A D gene is named only where the DNA matches it firmly. Expanded clones get a size class; other rows say once, few or many, or leave the size out.

TGTGCCAGCAGTTCCCGACGTAACTCCTACGAGCAGTACTTC,CASSSRRNSYEQYF,-,-,TRBJ2-7,TRBV28
TGTGCCAGCAGGACCGACCTGGGGGGTTCACCCCTCCACTTT,CASRTDLGGSPLHF,-,few,TRBJ1-6,TRBV12-3/TRBV12-4
TGTGCCAGCAGCTCACGGGGGCAGGGGGCCAAGCAGTACTTC,CASSSRGQGAKQYF,TRBD1,-,TRBJ2-7,TRBV11-2
TGTGCCTGCGCAAGGAACGGGCAGGAGGCCGAGCAGTACTTC,CACARNGQEAEQYF,-,few,TRBJ2-7,TRBV30
TGCGCCAGCAGCTTGCTCCCCAGCGGGCTCTCCTACGAGCAGTACTTC,CASSLLPSGLSYEQYF,-,-,TRBJ2-7,TRBV5-1
TGTGCCAGCAGCTTAAGTGGGCTGCATAGCAATCAGCCCCAGCATTTT,CASSLSGLHSNQPQHF,-,-,TRBJ1-5,TRBV11-2
TGTGCCACCAGCAGATCCACCCCAGCACAGGGGGGGGTTTATGGCTACACCTTC,CATSRSTPAQGGVYGYTF,TRBD1,once,TRBJ1-2,TRBV15
TGTGCCAGCAGTTTATCCACTACCTACAGGGACCCATTATCGAAGTATGGCTACACCTTC,CASSLSTTYRDPLSKYGYTF,-,few,TRBJ1-2,TRBV27
TGTGCCAGCTCACTCGCCGGGACAGGGACGGATACGCAGTATTTT,CASSLAGTGTDTQYF,TRBD1,-,TRBJ2-3,TRBV18
TGTGCCAGCAGGTTACTAGCGGGGGGGATGGAGCAGTTCTTC,CASRLLAGGMEQFF,TRBD2,-,TRBJ2-1,TRBV6-2/TRBV6-3
TGTGCCTGGAGTATCACTAGTTACGAGCAGTACTTC,CAWSITSYEQYF,-,-,TRBJ2-7,TRBV30
TGTGCCAGCAGTTCTCGGCAGGTATCCTACGAGCAGTACTTC,CASSSRQVSYEQYF,-,-,TRBJ2-7,TRBV6-6
TGTGCCAGCAGCTTAGTACTGGTAGGAGGCGAGCAGTACTTC,CASSLVLVGGEQYF,-,-,TRBJ2-7,TRBV11-3
TGTGCCAGCACCCGAAGCGCGGTAAAGTCGGGAGTGGGCTACACCTTC,CASTRSAVKSGVGYTF,-,-,TRBJ1-2,TRBV6-1
TGCGCCAGCAGCCTATCCGGGACTAGCACCTACGAGCAGTACTTC,CASSLSGTSTYEQYF,TRBD2,-,TRBJ2-7,TRBV4-1
TGCAGTGCTATTGGCGGGAGTCACACAGATACGCAGTATTTT,CSAIGGSHTDTQYF,TRBD2,once,TRBJ2-3,TRBV20-1
TGTGCCAGCAGTCGAGGAGTGAGTGAAGCTTTCTTT,CASSRGVSEAFF,-,-,TRBJ1-1,TRBV4-2
TGTGCCAGCAGTCTTCACACCGGGACACGTTTGAGGGAGCAGTACTTC,CASSLHTGTRLREQYF,-,few,TRBJ2-7,TRBV5-8
TGTGCCAGCAGCTTGGGGGGTTCTGTCTATGGCTACACCTTC,CASSLGGSVYGYTF,-,-,TRBJ1-2,TRBV5-8
TGTGCCTGGGGGGCTCCCGGGACAGGCGGAGATACGCAGTATTTT,CAWGAPGTGGDTQYF,TRBD1,-,TRBJ2-3,TRBV30
TGCAGTGCTAGAGATGTTAATGAAGAACTGTTTTTT,CSARDVNEELFF,-,-,TRBJ1-4,TRBV20-1
TGTGCCAGCAGTGAAGCAGGGGGCTACTCTGACACTGAAGCTTTCTTT,CASSEAGGYSDTEAFF,TRBD1,-,TRBJ1-1,TRBV2
TGTGCCTGGAGTGTAGTCTGGGGGACTGAAGCTTTCTTT,CAWSVVWGTEAFF,-,-,TRBJ1-1,TRBV30
TGTGCCAGCAAAACGGCGACAGCAGACTGCGAGCAGTACTTC,CASKTATADCEQYF,-,few,TRBJ2-7,TRBV2
TGCGCCAGCAGCTTGGATGGGGTGACGAACACTGAAGCTTTCTTT,CASSLDGVTNTEAFF,-,-,TRBJ1-1,TRBV5-1
TGTGCCTGGAGTCCTAGCTTCTACGAGCAGTACTTC,CAWSPSFYEQYF,-,-,TRBJ2-7,TRBV30
TGCGCCAGCAGGCCGGGACTGAGGTCTTCTGGGGCCAACGTCCTGACTTTC,CASRPGLRSSGANVLTF,-,-,TRBJ2-6,TRBV4-1
TGTGCCAGCAGCCCCTGGACTAGCGGGAGTTACGAGCAGTACTTC,CASSPWTSGSYEQYF,TRBD2,-,TRBJ2-7,TRBV13
TGTGCCAGCAGCAGAGGACTAGCGGATTACAATGAGCAGTTCTTC,CASSRGLADYNEQFF,TRBD2,-,TRBJ2-1,TRBV11-1
TGTGCCAGCATAACCAGCGATATAATTTCCCCCTCTGGAAACACCATATATTTT,CASITSDIISPSGNTIYF,-,-,TRBJ1-3,TRBV11-1
TGTGCCAGCAGTTACCAGCGGGAACCGACAGATACGCAGTATTTT,CASSYQREPTDTQYF,TRBD2,few,TRBJ2-3,TRBV6-2/TRBV6-3
TGTGCCAGCAGCTTGAGGGTTAGCGGGACTCCCTACGAGCAGTACTTC,CASSLRVSGTPYEQYF,TRBD2,few,TRBJ2-7,TRBV11-2
TGTGCCAGCAACTCCGGGGGGCCCCGACTAGCGGGAGCCGAAGAGACCCAGTACTTC,CASNSGGPRLAGAEETQYF,TRBD2,-,TRBJ2-5,TRBV28
TGTGCCAGCAGCTTAGTCATGAAGGATGGCTACACCTTC,CASSLVMKDGYTF,-,-,TRBJ1-2,TRBV11-3
TGTGCCAGCAGTTACTCTTGGGATACGCAGTATTTT,CASSYSWDTQYF,-,few,TRBJ2-3,TRBV6-5
TGTGCCAGCAGTGAGACGACAGGGAACACTGAAGCTTTCTTT,CASSETTGNTEAFF,-,-,TRBJ1-1,TRBV27
TGCGCCAGCAGCTCCGGGACAGGGTTGGACTATGGCTACACCTTC,CASSSGTGLDYGYTF,TRBD1,-,TRBJ1-2,TRBV5-1
TGTGCCAGCAGTTCAAGGGACAGGGGCGGGACCCAGTACTTC,CASSSRDRGGTQYF,TRBD1,-,TRBJ2-5,TRBV28
TGTGCCAGCAGCTTAGGGAATACAGCGGGGGAGGGCTACACCTTC,CASSLGNTAGEGYTF,-,few,TRBJ1-2,TRBV7-2
TGCAGTGCTAGAGGTCTGGACAGGGGGCGCCACAATGAGCAGTTCTTC,CSARGLDRGRHNEQFF,TRBD1,-,TRBJ2-1,TRBV20-1
TGCGCCAGCAGCCTTTCCGCGCGACCGGGACTAGCGGTTCAGTACTTC,CASSLSARPGLAVQYF,TRBD2,-,TRBJ2-7,TRBV4-1
TGCGCCAGCAGCCAAGACAGGACTCTCTATGGCTACACCTTC,CASSQDRTLYGYTF,-,-,TRBJ1-2,TRBV4-3
TGCAGTGCTAGAAACCACAGGGAAAGGGACTATGGCTACACCTTC,CSARNHRERDYGYTF,-,-,TRBJ1-2,TRBV20-1
TGCGCCAGCAGTGACTCGGGACAAACCGGGGAGCTGTTTTTT,CASSDSGQTGELFF,-,few,TRBJ2-2,TRBV10-1
TGTGCCAGCAGGGAACTAGCGGGAGGGCCCGGCTCCTACAATGAGCAGTTCTTC,CASRELAGGPGSYNEQFF,TRBD2,few,TRBJ2-1,TRBV6-2/TRBV6-3
TGTGCCAGCAGCATTGATCTACGGGGGAATGTGGAGCTGTTTTTT,CASSIDLRGNVELFF,-,-,TRBJ2-2,TRBV5-4
TGCAGTGCTAGAGATCAAGGGACTAGCATGGGGAATACGCAGTATTTT,CSARDQGTSMGNTQYF,TRBD2,-,TRBJ2-3,TRBV20-1
TGTGCCAGCAGTGAGAGGCCTTTCGAGCAGTACTTC,CASSERPFEQYF,-,-,TRBJ2-7,TRBV2
TGCAGTGCCTTACCCTTGAGTACAGATACGCAGTATTTT,CSALPLSTDTQYF,-,many,TRBJ2-3,TRBV20-1
TGTGCCAGCAGCGTCGGGACAACCTACGAGCAGTACTTC,CASSVGTTYEQYF,-,-,TRBJ2-7,TRBV11-2
TGTGCCAGCAGCCCCACCCTGGGGGACACCATATATTTT,CASSPTLGDTIYF,-,few,TRBJ1-3,TRBV28
TGTGCCAGCAGTTTTAGTGACAGCTTGTATGGCTACACCTTC,CASSFSDSLYGYTF,-,-,TRBJ1-2,TRBV11-3
TGTGCCAGTAGTATGGACGCAGGGATAGGGGCCTCTTCACCCCTCCACTTT,CASSMDAGIGASSPLHF,-,-,TRBJ1-6,TRBV19
TGCGCCAGCAGCGTCCCGGGACTAGGAGGGGAGACCCAGTACTTC,CASSVPGLGGETQYF,TRBD2,-,TRBJ2-5,TRBV5-1
TGTGCCAGCAGCTCTTCGGGGAACTATGGCTACACCTTC,CASSSSGNYGYTF,-,-,TRBJ1-2,TRBV7-9
TGTGCCAGCAGCGGGACAGGCCTCCTCTACGAGCAGTACTTC,CASSGTGLLYEQYF,TRBD1,-,TRBJ2-7,TRBV7-2
TGCAGTGCTAGAGATCAGGGGGCTGAGCAGTTCTTC,CSARDQGAEQFF,TRBD1,many,TRBJ2-1,TRBV20-1